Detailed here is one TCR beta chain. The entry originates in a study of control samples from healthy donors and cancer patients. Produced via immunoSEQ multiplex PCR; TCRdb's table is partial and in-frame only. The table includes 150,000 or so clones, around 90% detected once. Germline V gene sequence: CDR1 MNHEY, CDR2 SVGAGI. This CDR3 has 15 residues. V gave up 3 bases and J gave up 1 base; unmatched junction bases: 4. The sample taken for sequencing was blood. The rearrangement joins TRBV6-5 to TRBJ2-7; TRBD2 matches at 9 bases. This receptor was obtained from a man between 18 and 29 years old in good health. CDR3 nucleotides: TGTGCCAGCAGTTATAAAGCGGGGGGATCCTACGAGCAGTACTTC. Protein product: CASSYKAGGSYEQYF.